This TCR beta chain was sequenced for a study of blood T cells in healthy people across ages. Study-wide findings and caveats: Getting older went along with TCR beta diversity per million T cells dropping roughly linearly.

The CDR3 consists of 14 residues. V lost 7 bases to trimming and J lost 0 bases, with 13 bases between them. Germline V gene lookup returns CDR1 SGHTA and CDR2 FQGNSA. A sample-barcoded 5' primer and a J-beta primer mix were used in a second PCR of about 7 to 12 cycles. Every sample returned 3 million or more CDR3-containing paired-end reads. TCRdb reprocessed the 5' RACE reads via MiXCR and lists one record per CDR3 protein. Of around 2 million distinct CDR3 sequences listed, about two fifths were seen once; the top ten hold under 25%. In this sample, this clonotype turned up a few times. Its antigen remains unidentified. Russia was home to the donors, healthy Caucasian individuals aged roughly 6 to 100.

This clonotype originated in a human donor in good health. V and J are TRBV7-2 and TRBJ2-7; D may be TRBD2 (5 bases). The sample was blood. The CDR3 bases are TGTGCCAGCAAGGCTCGGGGAACCTCCTACGAGCAGTACTTC. It yields the protein CASKARGTSYEQYF.